This is a list of T cell receptor beta chains from one sample in a study of cytomegalovirus exposure and HLA in healthy donors. Generated by immunoSEQ multiplex PCR, the TCRdb table keeps only in-frame clones and is missing some. Found here are 150,000 to 200,000 clones, under 80% of them singletons; the top ten hold about 12%. Input material: PBMCs. Receptor source: a woman aged 50 to 60 in good health and CMV-seropositive. Each CDR3 is given with its conserved first and last residue. The order of the fields is J gene, clone size, V gene, D gene, CDR3 DNA, CDR3 protein. D genes are given only for firm matches. Not all rows give a size; the values are once, few, many and, for expanded clones, a class.

TRBJ2-1 - TRBV7-9 - TGTGCCAGCACCATCCTAAGGAGCTCCTACAATGAGCAGTTCTTC CASTILRSSYNEQFF
TRBJ2-5 - TRBV10-3 - TGTGCCATCAGTTTAGGAACCGGGGACCAAGAGACCCAGTACTTC CAISLGTGDQETQYF
TRBJ2-7 few TRBV21-1 - TGTGCCAGCAGCACTGTTAGATTTAAGTCCCGGGCAGGTCTTGTGAGGACAACCTACGAGCAGTACTTC CASSTVRFKSRAGLVRTTYEQYF
TRBJ1-4 once TRBV7-7 TRBD1 TGTGCTAGCGGCCATGGGACAGCTAATGAAAAACTGTTTTTT CASGHGTANEKLFF
TRBJ2-3 once TRBV9 TRBD1 TGTGCCAGCAGCGCCCGATTCGGGACAGGTGAGGCAGATACGCAGTATTTT CASSARFGTGEADTQYF
TRBJ2-4 few TRBV15 - TGTGCCACCGCCGAACTAGCCAAAAACATTCAGTACTTC CATAELAKNIQYF
TRBJ1-5 - TRBV4-2 - TGTGCCAGCAGCTCCAGTCTGGGACTCAATCAGCCCCAGCATTTT CASSSSLGLNQPQHF
TRBJ1-1 once TRBV5-1 - TGCGCCAGCAGGAAGGAGGGGCAGATGAACACTGAAGCTTTCTTT CASRKEGQMNTEAFF
TRBJ1-5 - TRBV6-5 TRBD1 TGTGCCAGCAGTGGGACAGGGCGACAGCCCCAGCATTTT CASSGTGRQPQHF
TRBJ2-3 few TRBV7-3 - TGTGCCAGCAGCTTTAGCGGAACTAGCACAGATACGCAGTATTTT CASSFSGTSTDTQYF
TRBJ1-2 - TRBV6-5 TRBD1 TGTGCCAGCGGCGGACAGGATGGGGGTAGAGGCTACACCTTC CASGGQDGGRGYTF
TRBJ2-7 few TRBV2 - TGTGCCAGCCGACTCGAGGGCGAGCAGTACTTC CASRLEGEQYF
TRBJ1-2 - TRBV28 - TGTGCCAGCAGTCTACTGACAGCAGAGATAACCGATTCGAACTATGGCTACACCTTC CASSLLTAEITDSNYGYTF
TRBJ1-2 - TRBV7-8 - TGTGCCAGCAGCTTACGGACAGACACTCTCTATGGCTACACCTTC CASSLRTDTLYGYTF
TRBJ2-3 - TRBV7-8 - TGTGCCAGCAGCTGGAGTAGCACAGATACGCAGTATTTT CASSWSSTDTQYF
TRBJ1-1 - TRBV19 - TGTGCCAGTAGTATAGCCTCAGTCGGGGGGACTGAAGCTTTCTTT CASSIASVGGTEAFF
TRBJ1-2 - TRBV9 - TGTGCCAGCAGCCCCTACCGAGCTGGCTATGGCTACACCTTC CASSPYRAGYGYTF
TRBJ2-7 - TRBV18 TRBD1 TGTGCCAGCTCACCATCCCGGACAGGGATGGCGGGCGAGCAGTACTTC CASSPSRTGMAGEQYF
TRBJ1-3 once TRBV9 TRBD1 TGTGCCAGCAGCGTAGCTACTCCGGGACAGGGGTTCCTTGAAAACACCATATATTTT CASSVATPGQGFLENTIYF
TRBJ2-3 - TRBV30 - TGTGCCTGGAATAGGGGGAACGCAGATACGCAGTATTTT CAWNRGNADTQYF
TRBJ1-3 - TRBV14 - TGTGCCTTTGAGGGATTCCCCTCTGGAAACACCATATATTTT CAFEGFPSGNTIYF
TRBJ1-4 - TRBV9 TRBD1 TGTGCCAGCAGCGTAGGGGTAGGGGGCGGCGAAAAACTGTTTTTT CASSVGVGGGEKLFF
TRBJ2-7 - TRBV27 - TGTGCCAGCAGTTTCTCCGGGACTCCCTCCTACGAGCAGTACTTC CASSFSGTPSYEQYF
TRBJ1-2 - TRBV6-6 - TGTGCCAGCAGTTACTCAGCAGGGGATGGCTACACCTTC CASSYSAGDGYTF
TRBJ2-3 - TRBV4-1 TRBD2 TGCGCCAGCAGCCAAATTGGCCTAGCGGAGGGGGATACGCAGTATTTT CASSQIGLAEGDTQYF
TRBJ1-1 - TRBV5-7 - TGTGCCCCGGGCGGGGCGGGAACTGAAGCTTTCTTT CAPGGAGTEAFF
TRBJ2-5 once TRBV5-1 TRBD2 TGCGCCAGCAGACCGGGACTAGCGAAAGAGACCCAGTACTTC CASRPGLAKETQYF
TRBJ2-7 - TRBV11-2 - TGTGCCAGCAGCCCACGGGCAGGGGTAAGGTACGAGCAGTACTTC CASSPRAGVRYEQYF
TRBJ2-5 few TRBV4-2 - TGTGCCAGCAGCCAAGATCCGGGCGGGCCGGAGACCCAGTACTTC CASSQDPGGPETQYF
TRBJ1-1 - TRBV7-8 - TGTGCCAGCAGCGTTACGGGGGTAGGGACTGAAGCTTTCTTT CASSVTGVGTEAFF
TRBJ1-1 - TRBV5-1 TRBD1 TGCGCCAGCAGCTTGGCCGGGACAGGGGGCAGGAAATATTTGAACACTGAAGCTTTCTTT CASSLAGTGGRKYLNTEAFF
TRBJ1-4 - TRBV4-1 TRBD1 TGCGCCAGCAGCTTTAGACAGGGTGAAAATGAAAAACTGTTTTTT CASSFRQGENEKLFF